This T cell receptor (beta chain) stems from a study of tumor-infiltrating lymphocytes in primary liver carcinoma. From unsorted bulk tissue weighing roughly 17-31 mg, DNA and RNA were co-extracted. Patients diagnosed with primary liver carcinoma received treatment through surgical resection. The V segment lost 10 bases and the J segment 2 bases; nucleotides outside the gene matches: 18. CDR3 size: 17 residues. Germline CDR1 reads SGHAT; CDR2 reads FQNNGV. This clonotype is a singleton in its sample. Because the CDR3 is missing its conserved closing phenylalanine or tryptophan, this is likely a read error. The authors made TCR beta cDNA from approximately 500 ng total RNA with a constant-region primer. Libraries of TCR beta came from three nested multiplex PCR rounds with slightly modified ARM-PCR. TRBV1-TRBV30 forward primers paired with a C-beta reverse primer drove the first two PCR rounds, approximately 11 cycles each. TCRdb called the multiplex PCR reads again in MiXCR, with one record for every CDR3 protein. Here the sample spans 85,000 to 100,000 distinct CDR3 sequences, about 73% being singletons.

The origin of this receptor is a man aged 40-49 years with primary liver carcinoma and hepatitis B virus infection. The genes are TRBV11-2 and TRBJ2-5, with TRBD1 identical over 8 bases. Sequencing was carried out using tumor-adjacent normal liver tissue. The CDR3: CATSLGRADRAQETQYY. The CDR3 region has the DNA TGTGCCACGAGCTTAGGTCGGGCGGACAGGGCGCAAGAGACCCAGTACTAC.